This T cell receptor beta chain appears in the sequencing data of a study of blood T cell repertoires in COVID-19. As for the study in general: Some COVID-19 samples were acute and others convalescent; all came from the United States, Italy and Spain. T cells, B-cell-depleted T cells, or PBMCs provided the cDNA or gDNA that served as material.

A Seattle source enrolled patients during active infection and followed them longitudinally. Germline V gives CDR1 LGHDT, CDR2 YNNKEL (reference sequence). V lost 0 bases, J lost 2 bases, and 14 bases stayed unmatched. The length of the CDR3 is 19 residues. Original analysis: For nucleated cells, counts were estimated from reference gene primer amplification. The protocol was immunoSEQ multiplex PCR, while the TCRdb copy is restricted to in-frame clones and leaves out a portion. V, J and clone size derive from that table, while D and trimming were established from the DNA sequence. The repertoire holds around 370,000 clones, with over 70% as singletons.

The chain joins TRBV3-1 (or the pseudogene TRBV3-2) to TRBJ2-3; 7 bases align to TRBD1. This sequence was found in a woman aged 50 to 65 with COVID-19, enrolled during active disease. Sequencing used peripheral blood. CDR3 coding DNA: TGTGCCAGCAGCCAAGATCAGGGGGTCAAATTGCTGTTCACAGATACGCAGTATTTT. Its translation: CASSQDQGVKLLFTDTQYF.